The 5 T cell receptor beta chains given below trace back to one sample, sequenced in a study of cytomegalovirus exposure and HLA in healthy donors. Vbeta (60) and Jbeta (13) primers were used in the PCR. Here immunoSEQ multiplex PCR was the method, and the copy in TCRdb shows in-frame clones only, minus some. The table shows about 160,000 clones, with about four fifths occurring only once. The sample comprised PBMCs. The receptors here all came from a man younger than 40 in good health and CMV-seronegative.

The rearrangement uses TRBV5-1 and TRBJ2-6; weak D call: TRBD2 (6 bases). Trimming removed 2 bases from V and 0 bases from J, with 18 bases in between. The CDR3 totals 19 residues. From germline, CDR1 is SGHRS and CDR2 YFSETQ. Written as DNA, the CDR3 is TGCGCCAGCAGCTTCCCATCCGCGGGGCGAGTCTCTGGGGCCAACGTCCTGACTTTC. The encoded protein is CASSFPSAGRVSGANVLTF.

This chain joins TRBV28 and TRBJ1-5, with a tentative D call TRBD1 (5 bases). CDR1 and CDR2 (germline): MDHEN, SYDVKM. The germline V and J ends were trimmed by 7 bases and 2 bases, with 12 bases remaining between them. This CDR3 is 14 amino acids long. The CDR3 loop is CASTLRGGNQPQHF. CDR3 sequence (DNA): TGTGCCAGCACCCTGCGGGGGGGCAATCAGCCCCAGCATTTT.

The CDR3 region has the DNA TGTGCCAGCAGTGATCGGGACAGGTCAGGCGGCTACACCTTC. Residues: CASSDRDRSGGYTF. The V gene is TRBV6-1, the J gene TRBJ1-2, with TRBD1 identical over 8 bases. V lost 3 bases, J lost 8 bases, and 8 bases stayed unmatched. The CDR3 is made up of 14 amino acids. CDR1 and CDR2 (germline): MNHNS, SASEGT.

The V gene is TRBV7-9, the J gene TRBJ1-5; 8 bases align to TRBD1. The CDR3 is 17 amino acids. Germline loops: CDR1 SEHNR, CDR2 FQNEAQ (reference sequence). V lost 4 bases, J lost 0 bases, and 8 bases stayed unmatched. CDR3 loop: CASSSVGTGNSNQPQHF. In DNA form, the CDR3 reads TGTGCCAGCAGCTCAGTTGGGACAGGAAATAGCAATCAGCCCCAGCATTTT.

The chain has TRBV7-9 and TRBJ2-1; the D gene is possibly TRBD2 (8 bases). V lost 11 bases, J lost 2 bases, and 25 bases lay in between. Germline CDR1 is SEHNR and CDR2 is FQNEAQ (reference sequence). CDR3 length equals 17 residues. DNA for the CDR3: TGTGCCTTCCCGAGGGAGGGGGCGGGAGGCACCTACAATGAGCAGTTCTTC. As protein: CAFPREGAGGTYNEQFF.